This T cell receptor beta chain was sequenced for a study of blood T cell repertoires in COVID-19. Across the whole study: T cells, B-cell-depleted T cells, or PBMCs supplied cDNA or gDNA.

CDR1 and CDR2 (germline): SQVTM, ANQGSEA. Losses at the gene ends were 1 base for V and 0 bases for J; bases not matched to a gene: 10. This CDR3 region has 18 residues. Clones were sequenced by immunoSEQ multiplex PCR, and TCRdb holds only the in-frame ones, with some missing. The sample lists about 88,000 clones, 70% to 90% occurring once. The TCR sequence derives from a woman of 80 years or more with acute or convalescent COVID-19. Material for sequencing was peripheral blood. V is TRBV29-1 and J is TRBJ2-1; 9 bases line up with TRBD2. The DNA for the CDR3 is TGCAGCGTTGAAGCGGGACTAGCCTCACAAAACTCCTACAATGAGCAGTTCTTC. This encodes CSVEAGLASQNSYNEQFF.